This T cell receptor (beta chain) was sequenced in a study of CD8 T cells in Susac syndrome. Per the germline V gene, CDR1 is MRHNA and CDR2 is SNTAGT. CDR3 length: 15 amino acids. The ends were cut back, 6 bases at V and 5 bases at J, with 16 bases in the middle. RNA was extracted with the RNeasy kit, and a quantity of roughly 0.5 to 1 ug was reverse transcribed using random hexamers. TCRdb re-analysed the immunoSEQ multiplex PCR reads in MiXCR, keeping a single row per CDR3 protein. The data hold roughly 300,000 distinct CDR3 sequences, with approximately 85% observed a single time. Study-level findings and limits: The TCR sequencing and HLA analysis in the study involved a relatively small number of individuals, as the study acknowledged.

Worth noting for this clonotype: The antigen is unknown.

The clonotype was recovered from a human donor with multiple sclerosis. The chain uses TRBV6-4 and TRBJ2-2; a possible D gene is TRBD2 (6 bases). The material sequenced was CD8+ T cells from PBMCs. The CDR3 here is CASSPLEGGTGELFF. The CDR3 bases are TGTGCCAGCAGCCCCCTTGAGGGAGGAACCGGGGAGCTGTTTTTT.